The entry that follows covers one TCR beta chain sequence. Germline V gene lookup returns CDR1 MNHEY and CDR2 SVGAGI. CDR3 length equals 14 residues. Trimming pared 7 bases from V and 5 bases from J, leaving 14 bases between. This entry belongs to a study of blood T cell repertoires in COVID-19. Produced via immunoSEQ multiplex PCR; TCRdb's table is partial and in-frame only. In the table there are 130,000 or so clones, about three quarters of which are singletons. The chain has TRBV6-5 and TRBJ2-2, with D tentatively TRBD2 (6 bases). Sequenced material: peripheral blood. The receptor was derived from a woman aged 70-85 years with acute or convalescent COVID-19. CDR3 sequence (DNA): TGTGCCAGCAAAGGGACTCGGGGAACCGGGGAGCTGTTTTTT. It is translated as CASKGTRGTGELFF.